This TCR beta chain came from a study of CD8 T cells in Susac syndrome. V was cut by 5 bases and J by 3 bases, with 8 bases left in between. The CDR3 spans 13 residues. Germline CDR1 is SGHNT and CDR2 is YENEEA. Random hexamers served to reverse transcribe roughly 0.5 to 1 ug RNA. TCRdb analysed the immunoSEQ multiplex PCR reads with MiXCR anew, one entry per CDR3 protein. This repertoire shows under 200,000 distinct CDR3 sequences, around 96% found once; its top ten account for 0.15% to 0.2%. Material for sequencing was CD8+ T cells from PBMCs. The chain links TRBV11-3 to TRBJ2-4; D is unclear. The TCR comes from a human donor with multiple sclerosis. This chain's CDR3 is CASSGEDKNIQYF. The CDR3 DNA is TGTGCCAGCAGCGGGGAAGACAAAAACATTCAGTACTTC.